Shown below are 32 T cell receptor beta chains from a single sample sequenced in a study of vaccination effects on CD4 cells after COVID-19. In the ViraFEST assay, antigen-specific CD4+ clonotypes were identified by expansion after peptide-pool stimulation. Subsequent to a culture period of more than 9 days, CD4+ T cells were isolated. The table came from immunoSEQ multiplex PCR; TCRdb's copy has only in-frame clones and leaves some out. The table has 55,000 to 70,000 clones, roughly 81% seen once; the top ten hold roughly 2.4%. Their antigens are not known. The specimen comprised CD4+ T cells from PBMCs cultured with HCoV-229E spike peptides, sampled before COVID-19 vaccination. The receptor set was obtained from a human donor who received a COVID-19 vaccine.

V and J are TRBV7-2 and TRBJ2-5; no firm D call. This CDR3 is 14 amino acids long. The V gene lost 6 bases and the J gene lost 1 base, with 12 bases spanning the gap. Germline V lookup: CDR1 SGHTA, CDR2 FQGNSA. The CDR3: CASRLRRSQETQYF. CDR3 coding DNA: TGTGCCAGCAGACTACGGCGGAGCCAAGAGACCCAGTACTTC.

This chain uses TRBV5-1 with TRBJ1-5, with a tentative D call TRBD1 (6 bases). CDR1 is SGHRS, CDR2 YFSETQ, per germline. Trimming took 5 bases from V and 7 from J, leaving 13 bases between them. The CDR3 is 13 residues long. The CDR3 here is CASRQGPRQPQHF. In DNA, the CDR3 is TGCGCCAGCAGACAGGGCCCCAGGCAGCCCCAGCATTTT.

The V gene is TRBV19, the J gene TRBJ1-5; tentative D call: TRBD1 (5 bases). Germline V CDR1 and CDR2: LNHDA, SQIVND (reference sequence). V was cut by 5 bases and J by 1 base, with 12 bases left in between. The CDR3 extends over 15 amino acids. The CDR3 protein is CASSGRAFSNQPQHF. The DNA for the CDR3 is TGTGCCAGTAGTGGCAGGGCGTTCAGCAATCAGCCCCAGCATTTT.

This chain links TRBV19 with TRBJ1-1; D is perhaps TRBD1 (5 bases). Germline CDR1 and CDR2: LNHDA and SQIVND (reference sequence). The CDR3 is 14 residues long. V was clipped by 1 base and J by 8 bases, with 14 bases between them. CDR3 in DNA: TGTGCCAGTAGTATAGTAAAAACAGGCAAGGAAGCTTTCTTT. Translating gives CASSIVKTGKEAFF.

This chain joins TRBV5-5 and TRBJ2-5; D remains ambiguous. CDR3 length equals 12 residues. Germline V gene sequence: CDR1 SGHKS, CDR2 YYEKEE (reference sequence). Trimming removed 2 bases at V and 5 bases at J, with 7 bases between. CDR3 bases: TGTGCCAGCAGCTTTGGGATGGAGACCCAGTACTTC. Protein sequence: CASSFGMETQYF.

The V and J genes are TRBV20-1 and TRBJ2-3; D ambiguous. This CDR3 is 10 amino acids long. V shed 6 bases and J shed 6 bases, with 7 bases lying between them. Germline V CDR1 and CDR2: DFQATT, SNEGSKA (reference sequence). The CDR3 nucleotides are TGCAGTGCACGGGCGGATACGCAGTATTTT. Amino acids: CSARADTQYF.

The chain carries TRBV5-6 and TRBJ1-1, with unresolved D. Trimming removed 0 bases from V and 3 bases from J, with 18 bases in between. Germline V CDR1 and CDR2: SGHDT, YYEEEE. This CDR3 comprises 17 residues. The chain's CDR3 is CASSLGTIIFRDTEAFF. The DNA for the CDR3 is TGTGCCAGCAGCTTGGGCACGATAATCTTTCGGGACACTGAAGCTTTCTTT.

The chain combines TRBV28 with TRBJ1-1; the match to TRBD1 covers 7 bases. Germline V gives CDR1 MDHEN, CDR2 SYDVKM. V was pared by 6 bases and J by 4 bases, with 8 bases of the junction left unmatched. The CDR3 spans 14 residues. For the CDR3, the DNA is TGTGCCAGCAGCCAAAGGGGGCAGGTCACTGAAGCTTTCTTT. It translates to CASSQRGQVTEAFF.

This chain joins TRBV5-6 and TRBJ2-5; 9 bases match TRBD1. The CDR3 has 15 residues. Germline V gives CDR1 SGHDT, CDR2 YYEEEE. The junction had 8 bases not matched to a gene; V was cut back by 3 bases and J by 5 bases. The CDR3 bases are TGTGCCAGCAGCTCTTACAGGGGGCTTTGGGAGACCCAGTACTTC. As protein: CASSSYRGLWETQYF.

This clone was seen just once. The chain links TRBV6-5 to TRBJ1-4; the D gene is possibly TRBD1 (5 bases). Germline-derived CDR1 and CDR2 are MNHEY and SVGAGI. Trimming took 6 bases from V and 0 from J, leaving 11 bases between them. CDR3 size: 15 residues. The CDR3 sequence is CASSSGGATNEKLFF. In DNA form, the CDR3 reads TGTGCCAGCAGCAGCGGGGGTGCAACTAATGAAAAACTGTTTTTT.

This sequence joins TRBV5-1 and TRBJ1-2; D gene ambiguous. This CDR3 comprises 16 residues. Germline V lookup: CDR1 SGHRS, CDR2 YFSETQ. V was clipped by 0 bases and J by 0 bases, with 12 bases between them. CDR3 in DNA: TGCGCCAGCAGCTTGGAGGGCGGGAATTCTAACTATGGCTACACCTTC. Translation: CASSLEGGNSNYGYTF.

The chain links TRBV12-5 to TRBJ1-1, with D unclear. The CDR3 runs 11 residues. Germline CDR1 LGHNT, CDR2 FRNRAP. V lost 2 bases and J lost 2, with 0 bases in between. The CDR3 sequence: CASGLNTEAFF. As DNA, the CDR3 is TGTGCTAGTGGTTTGAACACTGAAGCTTTCTTT.

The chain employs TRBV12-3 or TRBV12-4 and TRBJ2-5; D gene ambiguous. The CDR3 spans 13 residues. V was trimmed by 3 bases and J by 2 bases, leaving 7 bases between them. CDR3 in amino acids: CASSFKQQETQYF. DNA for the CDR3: TGTGCCAGCAGTTTTAAACAGCAAGAGACCCAGTACTTC.

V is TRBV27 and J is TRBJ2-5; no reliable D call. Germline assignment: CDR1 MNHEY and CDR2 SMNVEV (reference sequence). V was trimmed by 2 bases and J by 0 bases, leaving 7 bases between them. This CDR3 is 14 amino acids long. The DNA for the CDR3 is TGTGCCAGCAGTTTAGGTCCGTACCAAGAGACCCAGTACTTC. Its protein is CASSLGPYQETQYF.

The CDR3 reads CASTRTGLANQPQHF. The DNA for the CDR3 is TGTGCCAGCACCAGAACAGGACTGGCCAATCAGCCCCAGCATTTT. The chain couples TRBV6-5 to TRBJ1-5; the D gene is possibly TRBD1 (5 bases). This CDR3 contains 15 residues. The V end was cut by 7 bases, the J end by 3 bases, with 16 bases between. Looked up from germline, CDR1 is MNHEY and CDR2 is SVGAGI.

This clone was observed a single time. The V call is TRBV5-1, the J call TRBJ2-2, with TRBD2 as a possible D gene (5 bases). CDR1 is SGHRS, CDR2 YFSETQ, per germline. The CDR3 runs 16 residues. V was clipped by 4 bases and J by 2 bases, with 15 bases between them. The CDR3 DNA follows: TGCGCCAGCAGCCTGGCGGGCGGAGGTAACACCGGGGAGCTGTTTTTT. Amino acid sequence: CASSLAGGGNTGELFF.

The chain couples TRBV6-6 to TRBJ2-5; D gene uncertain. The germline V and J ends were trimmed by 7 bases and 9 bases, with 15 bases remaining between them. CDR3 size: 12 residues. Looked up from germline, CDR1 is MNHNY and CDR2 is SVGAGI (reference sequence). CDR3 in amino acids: CASNPPPEPQYF. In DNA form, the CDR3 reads TGTGCCAGCAACCCCCCTCCGGAGCCCCAGTACTTC.

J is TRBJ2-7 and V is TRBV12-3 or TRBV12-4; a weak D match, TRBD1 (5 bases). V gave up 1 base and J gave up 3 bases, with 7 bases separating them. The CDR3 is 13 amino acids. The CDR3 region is CASSLGQRYEQYV. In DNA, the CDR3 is TGTGCCAGCAGTTTAGGACAGCGCTACGAGCAGTACGTC.

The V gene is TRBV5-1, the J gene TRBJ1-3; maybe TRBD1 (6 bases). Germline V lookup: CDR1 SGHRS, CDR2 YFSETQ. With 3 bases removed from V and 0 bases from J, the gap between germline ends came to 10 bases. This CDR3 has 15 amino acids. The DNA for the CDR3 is TGCGCCAGCAGCTCGACAGGAAACTCTGGAAACACCATATATTTT. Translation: CASSSTGNSGNTIYF.

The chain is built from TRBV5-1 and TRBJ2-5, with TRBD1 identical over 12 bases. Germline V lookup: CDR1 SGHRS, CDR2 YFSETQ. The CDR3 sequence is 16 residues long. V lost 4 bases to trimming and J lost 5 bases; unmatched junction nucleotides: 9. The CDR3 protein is CASSGGTGGAWETQYF. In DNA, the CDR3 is TGCGCCAGCAGCGGAGGGACAGGGGGCGCCTGGGAGACCCAGTACTTC.

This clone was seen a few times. The CDR3 is CASSQGQGRIANQPQHF. The CDR3 coding sequence is TGTGCCAGCAGCCAAGGTCAGGGGCGGATAGCAAATCAGCCCCAGCATTTT. The J gene is TRBJ1-5, the V gene TRBV3-1 (or the pseudogene TRBV3-2); possibly TRBD1 for D (6 bases). This CDR3 has 17 residues. Per germline, CDR1 LGHDT and CDR2 YNNKEL (reference sequence). Trimming pared 1 base from V and 4 bases from J, leaving 17 bases between.

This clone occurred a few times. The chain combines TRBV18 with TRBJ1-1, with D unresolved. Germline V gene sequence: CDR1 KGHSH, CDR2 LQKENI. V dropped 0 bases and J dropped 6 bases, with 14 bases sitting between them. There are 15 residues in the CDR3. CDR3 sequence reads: CASSPPQFRRAEAFF. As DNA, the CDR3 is TGTGCCAGCTCACCACCGCAGTTTAGGAGGGCTGAAGCTTTCTTT.

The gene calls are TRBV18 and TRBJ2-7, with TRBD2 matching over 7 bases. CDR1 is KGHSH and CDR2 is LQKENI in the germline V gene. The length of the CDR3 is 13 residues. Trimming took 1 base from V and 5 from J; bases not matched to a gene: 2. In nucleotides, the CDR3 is TGTGCCAGCTCACCACTGGGAGGGGACGAGCAGTACGTC. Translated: CASSPLGGDEQYV.

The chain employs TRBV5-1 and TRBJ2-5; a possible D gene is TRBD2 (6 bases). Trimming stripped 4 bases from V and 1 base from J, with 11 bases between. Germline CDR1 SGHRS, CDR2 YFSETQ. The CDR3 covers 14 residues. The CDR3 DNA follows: TGCGCCAGCAGCATATATAGCGGCCAAGAGACCCAGTACTTC. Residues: CASSIYSGQETQYF.

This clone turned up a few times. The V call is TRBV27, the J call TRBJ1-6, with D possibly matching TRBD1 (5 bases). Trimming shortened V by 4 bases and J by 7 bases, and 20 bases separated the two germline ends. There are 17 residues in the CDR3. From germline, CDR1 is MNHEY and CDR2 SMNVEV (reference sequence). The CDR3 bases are TGTGCCAGCAGTTCCGACAAGAGAGCGGGGCCCAATTCACCCCTCCACTTT. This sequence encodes CASSSDKRAGPNSPLHF.

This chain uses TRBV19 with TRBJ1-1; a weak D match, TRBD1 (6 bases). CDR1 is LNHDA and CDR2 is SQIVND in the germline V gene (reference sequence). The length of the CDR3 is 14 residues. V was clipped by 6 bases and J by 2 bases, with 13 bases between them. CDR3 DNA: TGTGCCAGTAGCCATGGACAGACAAACACTGAAGCTTTCTTT. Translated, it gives CASSHGQTNTEAFF.

CDR3 bases: TGTGCCAGCAGCAATACAGGGTTACAATCACCCCTCCACTTT. Residues: CASSNTGLQSPLHF. The genes are TRBV3-1 (or the pseudogene TRBV3-2) and TRBJ1-6; the D gene is possibly TRBD1 (6 bases). Trimming removed 5 bases from V and 10 bases from J, with 15 bases in between. Germline V CDR1 and CDR2: LGHDT, YNNKEL (reference sequence). The CDR3 runs to 14 residues.

The CDR3 nucleotides read TGTGCCAGCTCACCAGGGGAATATGGCTACACCTTC. It yields the protein CASSPGEYGYTF. V gene TRBV18 combines with J gene TRBJ1-2; D gene ambiguous. Germline CDR1 is KGHSH and CDR2 is LQKENI. V lost 2 bases to trimming and J lost 5 bases, with 6 bases between them. The CDR3 extends over 12 amino acids.

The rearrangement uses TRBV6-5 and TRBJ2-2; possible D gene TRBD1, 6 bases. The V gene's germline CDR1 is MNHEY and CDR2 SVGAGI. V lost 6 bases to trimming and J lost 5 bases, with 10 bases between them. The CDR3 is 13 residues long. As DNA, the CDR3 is TGTGCCAGCAGCCGTACAGGGACCGGGGAGCTGTTTTTT. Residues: CASSRTGTGELFF.

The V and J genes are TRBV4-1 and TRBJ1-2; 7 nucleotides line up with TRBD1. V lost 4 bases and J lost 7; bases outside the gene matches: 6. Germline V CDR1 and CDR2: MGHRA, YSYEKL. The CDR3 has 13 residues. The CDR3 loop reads CASSLTGRTGYTF. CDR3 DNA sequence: TGCGCCAGCAGCCTGACAGGGAGGACTGGCTACACCTTC.

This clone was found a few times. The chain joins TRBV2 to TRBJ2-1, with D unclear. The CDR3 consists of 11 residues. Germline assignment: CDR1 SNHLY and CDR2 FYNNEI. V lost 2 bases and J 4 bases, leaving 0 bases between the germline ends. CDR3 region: CASSEYNEQFF. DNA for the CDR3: TGTGCCAGCAGTGAATACAATGAGCAGTTCTTC.

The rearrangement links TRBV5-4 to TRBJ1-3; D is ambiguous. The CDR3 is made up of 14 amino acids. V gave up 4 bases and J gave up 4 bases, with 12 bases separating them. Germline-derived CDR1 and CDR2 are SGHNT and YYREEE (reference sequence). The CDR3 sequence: CASSQDMRGNTIYF. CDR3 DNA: TGTGCCAGCAGCCAGGATATGCGGGGAAACACCATATATTTT.